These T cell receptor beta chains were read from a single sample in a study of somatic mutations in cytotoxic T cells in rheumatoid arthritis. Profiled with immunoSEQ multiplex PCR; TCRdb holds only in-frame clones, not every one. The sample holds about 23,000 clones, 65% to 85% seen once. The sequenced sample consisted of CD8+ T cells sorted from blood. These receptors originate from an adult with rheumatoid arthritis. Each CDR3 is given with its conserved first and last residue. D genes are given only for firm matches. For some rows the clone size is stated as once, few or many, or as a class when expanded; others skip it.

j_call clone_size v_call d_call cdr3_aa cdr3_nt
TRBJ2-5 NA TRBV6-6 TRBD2 CASSYFLSGRGETQYF TGTGCCAGCAGTTACTTCCTTAGCGGGAGAGGAGAGACCCAGTACTTC
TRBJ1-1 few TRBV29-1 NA CSVGGGQTEAFF TGCAGCGTTGGTGGGGGGCAAACTGAAGCTTTCTTT
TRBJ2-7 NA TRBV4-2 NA CASSQAGEGADEQYF TGTGCCAGCAGCCAAGCTGGGGAGGGGGCTGACGAGCAGTACTTC
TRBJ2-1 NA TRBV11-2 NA CASSSSREQFF TGTGCCAGCAGCTCGTCCCGCGAGCAGTTCTTC
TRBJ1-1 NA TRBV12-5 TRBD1 CASGSDRWGAEAFF TGTGCTAGTGGGTCGGACAGGTGGGGGGCTGAAGCTTTCTTT
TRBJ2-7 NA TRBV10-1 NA CASSANRFGHAYEQYF TGCGCCAGCAGCGCCAACAGATTCGGACACGCCTACGAGCAGTACTTC
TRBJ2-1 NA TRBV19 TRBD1 CASRTGDNEQFF TGTGCCAGTCGGACAGGGGACAATGAGCAGTTCTTC
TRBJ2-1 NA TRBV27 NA CASSLETGDNEQFF TGTGCCAGCAGTTTAGAGACAGGAGACAATGAGCAGTTCTTC
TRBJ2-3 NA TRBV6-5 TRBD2 CASSVYSGSTDTQYF TGTGCCAGCAGTGTTTATAGCGGGAGCACAGATACGCAGTATTTT
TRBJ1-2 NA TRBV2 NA CASSLDKDYYGYTF TGTGCCAGCAGTCTGGACAAGGATTACTATGGCTACACCTTC
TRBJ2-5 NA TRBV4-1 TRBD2 CASSHPGTMETQYF TGCGCCAGCAGCCATCCCGGGACTATGGAGACCCAGTACTTC
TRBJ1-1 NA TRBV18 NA CASSPSGGMNTEAFF TGTGCCAGCTCACCATCGGGGGGAATGAACACTGAAGCTTTCTTT
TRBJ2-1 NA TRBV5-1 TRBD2 CASRLAQHNEQFF TGCGCCAGCCGACTAGCGCAACACAATGAGCAGTTCTTC
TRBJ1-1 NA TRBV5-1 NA CASSLGYHRGRTNTEAFF TGCGCCAGCAGCCTTGGATATCACCGCGGCAGGACGAACACTGAAGCTTTCTTT
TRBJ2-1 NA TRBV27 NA CASSLMVGNEQFF TGTGCCAGCAGTTTAATGGTGGGCAATGAGCAGTTCTTC
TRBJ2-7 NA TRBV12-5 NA CASGLDAGPYEQYF TGTGCTAGTGGTCTCGACGCTGGTCCCTACGAGCAGTACTTC
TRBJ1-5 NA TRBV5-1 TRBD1 CASSPGQGRNQPQHF TGCGCCAGCAGCCCCGGACAGGGAAGAAATCAGCCCCAGCATTTT
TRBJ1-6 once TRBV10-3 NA CAISQSSYNSPLHF TGTGCCATCAGCCAGAGCTCCTATAATTCACCCCTCCACTTT
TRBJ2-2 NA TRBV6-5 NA CASSLRAPNTGELFF TGTGCCAGCAGCCTCAGGGCTCCAAACACCGGGGAGCTGTTTTTT
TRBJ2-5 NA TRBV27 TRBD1 CASSTSGTGGPETQYF TGTGCCAGCAGTACAAGCGGGACAGGGGGCCCGGAGACCCAGTACTTC
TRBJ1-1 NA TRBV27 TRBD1 CATRTGWENTEAFF TGTGCCACCAGGACAGGGTGGGAGAACACTGAAGCTTTCTTT
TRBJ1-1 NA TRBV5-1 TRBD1 CASTQWDRNTEAFF TGCGCCAGCACCCAGTGGGACAGGAACACTGAAGCTTTCTTT
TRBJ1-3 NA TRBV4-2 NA CASSQDYSVSSGNTIYF TGTGCCAGCAGCCAAGACTATTCGGTGTCCTCTGGAAACACCATATATTTT
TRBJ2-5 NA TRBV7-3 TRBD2 CASSPRTSGETQYF TGTGCCAGCAGCCCGCGGACTAGCGGGGAGACCCAGTACTTC
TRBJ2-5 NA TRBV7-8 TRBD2 CASSPYVREGETQYF TGTGCCAGCAGTCCTTATGTACGGGAGGGGGAGACCCAGTACTTC
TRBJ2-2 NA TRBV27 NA CASSLIGFSNTGELFF TGTGCCAGCAGTTTAATCGGTTTTTCGAACACCGGGGAGCTGTTTTTT
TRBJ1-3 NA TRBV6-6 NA CASSYAVSGNTIYF TGTGCCAGCAGTTATGCAGTCTCTGGAAACACCATATATTTT
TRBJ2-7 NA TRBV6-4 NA CASSDSKGGEQYF TGTGCCAGCAGTGACTCGAAGGGGGGCGAGCAGTACTTC
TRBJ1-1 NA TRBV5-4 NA CASSWGRKNTEAFF TGTGCCAGCAGCTGGGGACGGAAGAACACTGAAGCTTTCTTT
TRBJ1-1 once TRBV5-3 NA CARSSTEVAEAFF TGTGCCAGAAGCTCCACAGAGGTTGCTGAAGCTTTCTTT
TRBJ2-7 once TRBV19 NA CASNTGPNYEQYF TGTGCCAGTAACACCGGGCCGAACTACGAGCAGTACTTC
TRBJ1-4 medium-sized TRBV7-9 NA CATRGGAGEKLFF TGTGCCACCCGTGGGGGGGCCGGTGAAAAACTGTTTTTT
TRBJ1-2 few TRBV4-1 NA CASSQETGTSDGYTF TGCGCCAGCAGCCAAGAAACCGGGACAAGCGATGGCTACACCTTC
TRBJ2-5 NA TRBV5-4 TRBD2 CASRRWPAGGQETQYF TGTGCCAGCAGGCGATGGCCGGCGGGAGGGCAAGAGACCCAGTACTTC
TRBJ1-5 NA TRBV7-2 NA CASSLSGVGNQPQHF TGTGCCAGCAGCCTTTCGGGTGTTGGCAATCAGCCCCAGCATTTT
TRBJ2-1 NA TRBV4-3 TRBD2 CASSQDPSGWAGEQFF TGCGCCAGCAGCCAAGACCCTAGCGGGTGGGCCGGTGAGCAGTTCTTC
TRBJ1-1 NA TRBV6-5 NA CASSYGYSTEAFF TGTGCCAGCAGTTACGGGTATTCCACTGAAGCTTTCTTT
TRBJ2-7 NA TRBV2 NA CASSDRITYEQYF TGTGCCAGCAGTGACAGGATTACCTACGAGCAGTACTTC
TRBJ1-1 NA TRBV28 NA CASSLTGIMNTEAFF TGTGCCAGCAGTTTAACAGGTATTATGAACACTGAAGCTTTCTTT
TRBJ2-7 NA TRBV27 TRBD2 CASSLSASGGPEQYF TGTGCCAGCAGTTTATCAGCTAGCGGGGGTCCCGAGCAGTACTTC
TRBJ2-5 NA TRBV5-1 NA CASSVTGLTPETQYF TGCGCCAGCAGTGTGACGGGACTTACTCCAGAGACCCAGTACTTC